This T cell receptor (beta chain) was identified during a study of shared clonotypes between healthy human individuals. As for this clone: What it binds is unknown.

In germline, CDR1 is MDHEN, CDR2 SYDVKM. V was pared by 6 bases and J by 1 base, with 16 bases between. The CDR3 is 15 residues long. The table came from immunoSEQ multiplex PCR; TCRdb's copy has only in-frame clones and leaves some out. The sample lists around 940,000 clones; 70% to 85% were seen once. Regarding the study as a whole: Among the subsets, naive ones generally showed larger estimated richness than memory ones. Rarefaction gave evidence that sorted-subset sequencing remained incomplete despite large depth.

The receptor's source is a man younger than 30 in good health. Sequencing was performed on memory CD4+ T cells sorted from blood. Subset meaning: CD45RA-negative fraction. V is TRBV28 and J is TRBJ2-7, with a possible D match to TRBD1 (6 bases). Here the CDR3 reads CASSRTLGASYEQYF. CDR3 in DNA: TGTGCCAGCAGCAGGACACTGGGGGCATCCTACGAGCAGTACTTC.